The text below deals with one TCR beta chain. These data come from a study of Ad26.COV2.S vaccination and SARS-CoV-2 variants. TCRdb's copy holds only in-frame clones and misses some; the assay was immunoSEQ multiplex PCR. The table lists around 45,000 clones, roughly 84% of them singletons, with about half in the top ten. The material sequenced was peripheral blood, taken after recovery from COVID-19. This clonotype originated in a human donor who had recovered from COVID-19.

The chain's CDR3 is CASSLGDRGREAFF. Here the CDR3 DNA reads TGCGCCAGCAGCTTGGGGGACAGGGGGCGTGAAGCTTTCTTT. This sequence joins TRBV5-1 and TRBJ1-1; TRBD1 matches 12 bases. The CDR3 is 14 amino acids. Unmatched junction bases numbered 1, after V lost 0 bases and J lost 7 bases. Per the germline V gene, CDR1 is SGHRS and CDR2 is YFSETQ.